This paragraph reports one TCR beta chain. The data originate from a study of response to subunit inactivated influenza vaccine. From the RT-PCR reads, TCRdb called clonotypes with MiXCR, one entry per CDR3 protein. This table holds roughly 190,000 distinct CDR3 sequences, roughly 12% found once. Germline-derived CDR1 and CDR2 are MDHEN and SYDVKM. The CDR3 has 14 amino acids. Trimming left V 5 bases short and J 1 base short, with 11 bases between. These same records also appear under a second study, on T cells expressing NK-cell markers. That work contributes: The TCR beta cDNA came from 5'RACE template switching with UMIs. All TCR beta repertoires analysed originated from sorted CD3+CD56+NKG2C+, CD3+CD56+NKG2C- and CD3+CD56-NKG2C+ T cells. Dominant NKG2C+ clonotype frequencies of roughly 1.0-7.5% of CD8+ T cells were measured in several donors. For a few donors, these clonotypes were likewise the leading ones in the CD3+CD56-NKG2C+ fraction.

V is TRBV28 and J is TRBJ1-1; D unresolved. The sequencing here drew on CD8+ T cells sorted from PBMCs, taken about 11 days after vaccination. The TCR was taken from a man aged 50-59 years who received an inactivated influenza vaccine. The CDR3 DNA reads as TGTGCCAGCAGTCCTCCCTCGGGGAACACTGAAGCTTTCTTT. Translation gives CASSPPSGNTEAFF.